Listed below are T cell receptor beta chains from one sample, sequenced in a study of shared clonotypes between healthy human individuals. Profiled with immunoSEQ multiplex PCR; TCRdb holds only in-frame clones, not every one. The sample holds some 2 million clones, 85% to 95% seen once. The material sequenced was naive CD8+ T cells sorted from blood. The origin of the receptors is a man aged 18 to 30 in good health. CDR3s include the opening cysteine and the closing phenylalanine or tryptophan. D genes are given only for firm matches. A clone size is listed for some rows: how often the clone was seen (once, few, many), or a class if it is expanded.

cdr3_aa cdr3_nt v_call clone_size j_call d_call
CASRGGQILYNEQFF TGTGCCAGCAGGGGGGGACAGATATTGTACAATGAGCAGTTCTTC TRBV11-2 . TRBJ2-1 .
CASSKAVGYNEQFF TGTGCCAGTAGTAAGGCGGTGGGATACAATGAGCAGTTCTTC TRBV19 . TRBJ2-1 .
CASSSPGRGSTEAFF TGTGCCAGCAGCTCACCGGGCAGGGGATCCACTGAAGCTTTCTTT TRBV28 . TRBJ1-1 .
CATSRERENTEAFF TGTGCCACCAGCAGAGAACGGGAGAACACTGAAGCTTTCTTT TRBV15 . TRBJ1-1 .
CASSLGGEQETQYF TGTGCCAGCAGCTTAGGTGGAGAGCAAGAGACCCAGTACTTC TRBV7-3 . TRBJ2-5 .
CSVMTGAYTGELFF TGCAGCGTTATGACAGGGGCCTACACCGGGGAGCTGTTTTTT TRBV29-1 . TRBJ2-2 TRBD1
CAWTPGQSTEAFF TGTGCCTGGACCCCGGGACAGAGCACTGAAGCTTTCTTT TRBV30 . TRBJ1-1 TRBD1
CASSGRTPAYEQYF TGTGCCAGCAGCGGGCGGACGCCGGCCTACGAGCAGTACTTC TRBV9 . TRBJ2-7 .
CASSLASGSSKEQYF TGTGCCAGCAGCTTAGCTAGCGGGAGCTCAAAAGAGCAGTACTTC TRBV7-9 . TRBJ2-7 TRBD2
CASSLGRWGYYNEQFF TGTGCCAGCAGCTTAGGGCGGTGGGGGTACTACAATGAGCAGTTCTTC TRBV11-2 . TRBJ2-1 .
CAISGRAGDNEQFF TGTGCCATCAGTGGACGGGCGGGGGACAATGAGCAGTTCTTC TRBV10-3 . TRBJ2-1 TRBD2
CASSVGSSGPSYEQYF TGTGCCAGCAGCGTAGGCTCTAGCGGACCATCCTACGAGCAGTACTTC TRBV9 . TRBJ2-7 TRBD2
CASSASGPEEAQHF TGTGCCAGCAGTGCTAGCGGCCCTGAGGAGGCCCAGCATTTT TRBV27 . TRBJ1-5 .
CASSVEGVTSYNSPLHF TGTGCCAGCAGCGTAGAAGGGGTAACCTCCTATAATTCACCCCTCCACTTT TRBV9 . TRBJ1-6 .
CASSLVGLSGPHYGYTF TGTGCCAGCAGCTTAGTCGGCCTATCCGGACCACACTATGGCTACACCTTC TRBV7-9 . TRBJ1-2 .
CLSGTGVTETQYF TGTCTGTCTGGGACAGGGGTTACTGAGACCCAGTACTTC TRBV7-9 . TRBJ2-5 TRBD1
CASSQDETSRETQYF TGCGCCAGCAGCCAAGATGAGACTAGCAGAGAGACCCAGTACTTC TRBV4-1 . TRBJ2-5 TRBD2
CASSSIAGEAGELFF TGCGCCAGCAGCTCGATAGCGGGGGAGGCCGGGGAGCTGTTTTTT TRBV5-1 . TRBJ2-2 TRBD2
CAWRGTGGWEQYF TGTGCCTGGAGAGGGACAGGGGGATGGGAGCAGTACTTC TRBV30 . TRBJ2-7 TRBD1
CSVEDPGTVGYEQYF TGCAGCGTTGAAGATCCTGGGACCGTTGGCTACGAGCAGTACTTC TRBV29-1 . TRBJ2-7 .
CASSKDREGEKLFF TGTGCCAGTAGTAAAGACAGGGAAGGGGAAAAACTGTTTTTT TRBV19 . TRBJ1-4 TRBD1
CASTGDLMNTEAFF TGCGCCAGCACGGGGGACTTAATGAACACTGAAGCTTTCTTT TRBV5-1 . TRBJ1-1 .
CAYSSGNTIYF TGTGCCTACTCATCTGGAAACACCATATATTTT TRBV30 . TRBJ1-3 .
CASSFGDQPQHF TGTGCCAGCAGCTTCGGAGATCAGCCCCAGCATTTT TRBV7-9 . TRBJ1-5 .
CASSLWGAGEKLFF TGTGCCAGCAGCTTGTGGGGGGCGGGAGAAAAACTGTTTTTT TRBV5-4 . TRBJ1-4 .
CASSMTGLQPQHF TGTGCCAGTAGTATGACAGGGCTTCAGCCCCAGCATTTT TRBV19 . TRBJ1-5 TRBD1
CASSLEGRIGSYEQYF TGTGCCAGCAGCTTGGAAGGCAGGATAGGTTCCTACGAGCAGTACTTC TRBV5-4 . TRBJ2-7 .
CASSYLGQVAYGYTF TGTGCCAGCAGTTACTTGGGACAGGTCGCCTATGGCTACACCTTC TRBV6-5 . TRBJ1-2 TRBD1
CASSQEEDRDPSGANVLTF TGTGCCAGCAGCCAGGAGGAGGACAGAGACCCCTCTGGGGCCAACGTCCTGACTTTC TRBV4-2 . TRBJ2-6 .
CASSQDRPGTNEKLFF TGCGCCAGCAGCCAAGACCGCCCAGGGACGAATGAAAAACTGTTTTTT TRBV4-1 . TRBJ1-4 .
CASSAQREGAYEQYF TGTGCCAGCAGCGCCCAGCGGGAGGGCGCCTACGAGCAGTACTTC TRBV7-9 . TRBJ2-7 TRBD2
CASSLGAGNYEQYF TGTGCCAGCAGCTTAGGGGCAGGAAACTACGAGCAGTACTTC TRBV7-6 . TRBJ2-7 .
CASSPVGDEQYF TGTGCCAGCAGCCCAGTGGGCGACGAGCAGTACTTC TRBV28 . TRBJ2-7 .
CASSLATVHYGYTF TGTGCCAGCAGCTTAGCGACAGTACACTATGGCTACACCTTC TRBV7-9 . TRBJ1-2 .
CASGRRGSSYEQYF TGTGCCAGCGGCCGGCGGGGAAGCTCCTACGAGCAGTACTTC TRBV5-6 . TRBJ2-7 .
CASSLVLGSTDTQYF TGTGCCAGCAGCTTAGTGCTAGGCTCCACAGATACGCAGTATTTT TRBV11-2 once TRBJ2-3 .
CASRPGTGGVDEQFF TGTGCCAGCAGACCCGGGACAGGGGGCGTGGATGAGCAGTTCTTC TRBV5-4 . TRBJ2-1 TRBD1
CASSLHDSLYEQYF TGTGCCAGCAGCTTACATGACAGCCTATACGAGCAGTACTTC TRBV11-2 once TRBJ2-7 .
CASTLAGGSNEQFF TGTGCCAGCACCCTAGCGGGAGGGTCCAATGAGCAGTTCTTC TRBV6-5 . TRBJ2-1 TRBD2
CASSLQGGNQPQHF TGTGCCAGCAGTTTACAGGGTGGCAATCAGCCCCAGCATTTT TRBV27 . TRBJ1-5 .